This is a list of T cell receptor beta chains from one sample in a study of blood T cell repertoires in COVID-19. The repertoire was sequenced with immunoSEQ multiplex PCR; TCRdb's copy has only in-frame clones and lacks some. The sample yields fewer than 130,000 clones, about 85% seen once. The sequencing sample was made of peripheral blood. Every receptor here comes from a human donor in a cohort sampled during active COVID-19. The CDR3 runs from the conserved cysteine through the conserved F or W. D genes are given only for firm matches. Size tells how often a clone was seen (once, few, many) or the class of an expanded clone, and some rows leave it out.

D gene: .
V gene: TRBV15
clone size: few
J gene: TRBJ1-3
CDR3 DNA: TGTGCCACCAGCGGGACAACTGGAAACACCATATATTTT
CDR3 protein: CATSGTTGNTIYF

D gene: .
V gene: TRBV12-3/TRBV12-4
clone size: .
J gene: TRBJ2-5
CDR3 DNA: TGTGCCAGCAGCCTGTCGTCCAGAGAGACCCAGTACTTC
CDR3 protein: CASSLSSRETQYF

D gene: .
V gene: TRBV3-1/TRBV3-2
clone size: once
J gene: TRBJ1-1
CDR3 DNA: TGTGCCAGCAGGGGCACCCCGACAGATTTTAGTGAAGCTTTCTTT
CDR3 protein: CASRGTPTDFSEAFF

D gene: TRBD1
V gene: TRBV30
clone size: .
J gene: TRBJ1-1
CDR3 DNA: TGTGCCTGGACCAGGACAGGGTGGGACACTGAAGCTTTCTTT
CDR3 protein: CAWTRTGWDTEAFF

D gene: .
V gene: TRBV28
clone size: .
J gene: TRBJ1-6
CDR3 DNA: TGTGCCAGCACCCAGGGGCTGTCCTATAATTCACCCCTCCACTTT
CDR3 protein: CASTQGLSYNSPLHF

D gene: TRBD1
V gene: TRBV3-1/TRBV3-2
clone size: .
J gene: TRBJ2-5
CDR3 DNA: TGTGCCAGCAGCCACTTGGACAGGAGCCAAGAGACCCAGTACTTC
CDR3 protein: CASSHLDRSQETQYF

D gene: .
V gene: TRBV27
clone size: .
J gene: TRBJ1-5
CDR3 DNA: TGTGCCAGCCGCACCGCGAGGGATCGGCCCCAGCATTTT
CDR3 protein: CASRTARDRPQHF

D gene: TRBD2
V gene: TRBV4-3
clone size: .
J gene: TRBJ2-5
CDR3 DNA: TGCGCCAGCAGCCAAGAGGCTAGCGGGACCCAGTACTTC
CDR3 protein: CASSQEASGTQYF

D gene: .
V gene: TRBV9
clone size: many
J gene: TRBJ2-3
CDR3 DNA: TGTGCCAGCAGCGTAGATTCGGGAAACAGGGCAAGTCCAGATACGCAGTATTTT
CDR3 protein: CASSVDSGNRASPDTQYF

D gene: TRBD2
V gene: TRBV18
clone size: .
J gene: TRBJ2-5
CDR3 DNA: TGTGCCAGCTCACCAGGACTAGCTCTCCAAGAGACCCAGTACTTC
CDR3 protein: CASSPGLALQETQYF

D gene: .
V gene: TRBV5-1
clone size: .
J gene: TRBJ2-6
CDR3 DNA: TGCGCCAGCAGCTTGGACTACTCTGGGGCCAACGTCCTGACTTTC
CDR3 protein: CASSLDYSGANVLTF

D gene: TRBD2
V gene: TRBV11-2
clone size: once
J gene: TRBJ2-7
CDR3 DNA: TGTGCCAGCAGCCCACACACAGGGACTAGCGGTTACGAGCAGTACTTC
CDR3 protein: CASSPHTGTSGYEQYF

D gene: TRBD1
V gene: TRBV5-5
clone size: .
J gene: TRBJ1-5
CDR3 DNA: TGTGCCAGCAGCTTGGACCCAGGGGGGAACAATCAGCCCCAGCATTTT
CDR3 protein: CASSLDPGGNNQPQHF

D gene: .
V gene: TRBV20-1
clone size: .
J gene: TRBJ1-1
CDR3 DNA: TGCAGTGGAGATGACACTGAAGCTTTCTTT
CDR3 protein: CSGDDTEAFF

D gene: TRBD2
V gene: TRBV11-3
clone size: .
J gene: TRBJ2-1
CDR3 DNA: TGTGCCAGCAGCTTGGGGACTAGCGGGAGCCTAAGTGAGCAGTTCTTC
CDR3 protein: CASSLGTSGSLSEQFF

D gene: .
V gene: TRBV29-1
clone size: .
J gene: TRBJ1-2
CDR3 DNA: TGCAGCGTTGATATGAAGGGAGTCTTTGGCTACACCTTC
CDR3 protein: CSVDMKGVFGYTF

D gene: TRBD1
V gene: TRBV6-5
clone size: once
J gene: TRBJ2-5
CDR3 DNA: TGTGCCAGCGGGCCACAGGGGCAAGAGACCCAGTACTTC
CDR3 protein: CASGPQGQETQYF

D gene: .
V gene: TRBV9
clone size: .
J gene: TRBJ2-3
CDR3 DNA: TGTGCCAGCAGCGTCGGTATGAGTAGCACAGATACGCAGTATTTT
CDR3 protein: CASSVGMSSTDTQYF

D gene: TRBD2
V gene: TRBV28
clone size: .
J gene: TRBJ2-1
CDR3 DNA: TGTGCCCACGCGGGGGTAGCCTACAATGAGCAGTTCTTC
CDR3 protein: CAHAGVAYNEQFF

D gene: TRBD1
V gene: TRBV24-1
clone size: .
J gene: TRBJ1-4
CDR3 DNA: TGTGCCACCAGTGACCCATCCGGGACAGGGGATGAAAAACTGTTTTTT
CDR3 protein: CATSDPSGTGDEKLFF

D gene: TRBD2
V gene: TRBV15
clone size: once
J gene: TRBJ2-2
CDR3 DNA: TGTGCCACCAGTCCTAGCGGGTGGGGGGAGCTGTTTTTT
CDR3 protein: CATSPSGWGELFF

D gene: TRBD2
V gene: TRBV6-6
clone size: once
J gene: TRBJ2-2
CDR3 DNA: TGTGCCGGCTCTGGGACTAGCGGGAGCACCGGGGAGCTGTTTTTT
CDR3 protein: CAGSGTSGSTGELFF

D gene: .
V gene: TRBV7-8
clone size: .
J gene: TRBJ2-1
CDR3 DNA: TGTGCCAGCAGCTTAGACGGTTTGAACAGCCTCTACAATGAGCAGTTCTTC
CDR3 protein: CASSLDGLNSLYNEQFF

D gene: TRBD1
V gene: TRBV5-1
clone size: .
J gene: TRBJ2-3
CDR3 DNA: TGCGCCAGCAGGGAGACAGGGGCCCCAGATACGCAGTATTTT
CDR3 protein: CASRETGAPDTQYF

D gene: TRBD1
V gene: TRBV5-5
clone size: once
J gene: TRBJ1-2
CDR3 DNA: TGTGCCAGCAGGCGGGGACAGGACTCTAACTATGGCTACACCTTC
CDR3 protein: CASRRGQDSNYGYTF

D gene: .
V gene: TRBV3-1/TRBV3-2
clone size: once
J gene: TRBJ1-2
CDR3 DNA: TGTGCCAGCAGCCAAGGGGGCTCTAACTATGGCTACACCTTC
CDR3 protein: CASSQGGSNYGYTF

D gene: .
V gene: TRBV5-1
clone size: .
J gene: TRBJ2-1
CDR3 DNA: TGCGCCAGCAGCCTTGGCCAAAATGAGCAGTTCTTC
CDR3 protein: CASSLGQNEQFF

D gene: .
V gene: TRBV6-1
clone size: .
J gene: TRBJ2-2
CDR3 DNA: TGTGCCAGCAGTGAGTCTTCGGGAGCCACCGGGGAGCTGTTTTTT
CDR3 protein: CASSESSGATGELFF

D gene: TRBD1
V gene: TRBV5-1
clone size: once
J gene: TRBJ2-2
CDR3 DNA: TGCGCCAGCAGCTTGGCCGGGACAGGGCTTAACGGGGAGCTGTTTTTT
CDR3 protein: CASSLAGTGLNGELFF

D gene: TRBD2
V gene: TRBV7-2
clone size: .
J gene: TRBJ2-5
CDR3 DNA: TGTGCCAGCAGCTTAGGACTAGCGCCAGAGACCCAGTACTTC
CDR3 protein: CASSLGLAPETQYF

D gene: .
V gene: TRBV28
clone size: .
J gene: TRBJ1-1
CDR3 DNA: TGTGCCAGCAGCCGACAAGTTTCTGAAGCTTTCTTT
CDR3 protein: CASSRQVSEAFF

D gene: .
V gene: TRBV6-6
clone size: .
J gene: TRBJ1-5
CDR3 DNA: TGTGCCAGCACGGGCGGGGGCTTCGACAATCAGCCCCAGCATTTT
CDR3 protein: CASTGGGFDNQPQHF

D gene: TRBD1
V gene: TRBV10-3
clone size: .
J gene: TRBJ1-2
CDR3 DNA: TGTGCCATCCAGCCGGGACAGGGGTCTGGCTACACCTTC
CDR3 protein: CAIQPGQGSGYTF

D gene: .
V gene: TRBV4-3
clone size: few
J gene: TRBJ1-2
CDR3 DNA: TGCGCCAGCAGCCCCCGAGGGGGGGACTATGGCTACACCTTC
CDR3 protein: CASSPRGGDYGYTF

D gene: TRBD2
V gene: TRBV18
clone size: .
J gene: TRBJ2-7
CDR3 DNA: TGTGCCAGCTCCGGCCTAGCGGGGGGACCTTTGTACGAGCAGTACTTC
CDR3 protein: CASSGLAGGPLYEQYF

D gene: TRBD2
V gene: TRBV7-2
clone size: .
J gene: TRBJ2-5
CDR3 DNA: TGTGCCAGCAGACCGAGACTAGCGGGGGAAGAGACCCAGTACTTC
CDR3 protein: CASRPRLAGEETQYF

D gene: TRBD2
V gene: TRBV6-5
clone size: .
J gene: TRBJ2-1
CDR3 DNA: TGTGCCAGCCGGGAGGGACACCTAGAGCAGTTCTTC
CDR3 protein: CASREGHLEQFF

D gene: .
V gene: TRBV4-3
clone size: .
J gene: TRBJ1-4
CDR3 DNA: TGCGCCAGCAGCCAAGAGGTCCGGGCGGGCCAACTGTTTTTT
CDR3 protein: CASSQEVRAGQLFF

D gene: .
V gene: TRBV27
clone size: .
J gene: TRBJ1-2
CDR3 DNA: TGTGCCAGCAGCCCCTACGGGAACTATGGCTACACCTTC
CDR3 protein: CASSPYGNYGYTF

D gene: .
V gene: TRBV10-3
clone size: .
J gene: TRBJ2-5
CDR3 DNA: TGTGCCATCAGTGTTTTAGACAAAGAGACCCAGTACTTC
CDR3 protein: CAISVLDKETQYF

D gene: TRBD2
V gene: TRBV5-1
clone size: .
J gene: TRBJ2-3
CDR3 DNA: TGCGCCAGCAGCCTCAACCCATCGACTAGCCGTAGCACAGATACGCAGTATTTT
CDR3 protein: CASSLNPSTSRSTDTQYF

D gene: .
V gene: TRBV9
clone size: .
J gene: TRBJ2-7
CDR3 DNA: TGTGCCAGCAGCGTAGACCATCAGGGTTTCTACGAGCAGTACTTC
CDR3 protein: CASSVDHQGFYEQYF

D gene: .
V gene: TRBV11-2
clone size: .
J gene: TRBJ2-1
CDR3 DNA: TGTGCCAGCAGCTTAGAAAGGACACTCCATGAGCAGTTCTTC
CDR3 protein: CASSLERTLHEQFF

D gene: .
V gene: TRBV9
clone size: .
J gene: TRBJ1-4
CDR3 DNA: TGTGCCAGCAGCGCTTTGACAGGAACTAATGAAAAACTGTTTTTT
CDR3 protein: CASSALTGTNEKLFF

D gene: TRBD1
V gene: TRBV27
clone size: .
J gene: TRBJ1-6
CDR3 DNA: TGTGCCAGCAGTTTGAACAGGGGGGAGTTTGAGTCCCTCCACTTT
CDR3 protein: CASSLNRGEFESLHF

D gene: .
V gene: TRBV9
clone size: .
J gene: TRBJ1-6
CDR3 DNA: TGTGCCAGCAGCGTAGCGACAGTTAATTCACCCCTCCACTTT
CDR3 protein: CASSVATVNSPLHF

D gene: TRBD2
V gene: TRBV7-9
clone size: .
J gene: TRBJ2-3
CDR3 DNA: TGTGCCAGCAGCCCCTGGGGGGGTAAAGATACGCAGTATTTT
CDR3 protein: CASSPWGGKDTQYF

D gene: TRBD1
V gene: TRBV6-6
clone size: .
J gene: TRBJ2-7
CDR3 DNA: TGTGCCAGCAGGCTGGGACAGGGAACCTACGAGCAGTACTTC
CDR3 protein: CASRLGQGTYEQYF

D gene: TRBD2
V gene: TRBV7-8
clone size: .
J gene: TRBJ2-1
CDR3 DNA: TGTGCCAGCAGCCTGGCGGGAGGTAGAAGCTACAATGAGCAGTTCTTC
CDR3 protein: CASSLAGGRSYNEQFF

D gene: .
V gene: TRBV30
clone size: .
J gene: TRBJ2-3
CDR3 DNA: TGTGCCTGGTGTCAGCGGAGACAAGATACGCAGTATTTT
CDR3 protein: CAWCQRRQDTQYF

D gene: .
V gene: TRBV12-3/TRBV12-4
clone size: .
J gene: TRBJ2-5
CDR3 DNA: TGTGCCAGCAGTTTTCAGGAGACCCAGTACTTC
CDR3 protein: CASSFQETQYF

D gene: .
V gene: TRBV10-3
clone size: .
J gene: TRBJ2-7
CDR3 DNA: TGTGCCATAACGGACGGGGAATCCTACGAGCAGTACTTC
CDR3 protein: CAITDGESYEQYF